What follows are 26 T cell receptor beta chains derived from one specimen sequenced in a study of shared clonotypes between healthy human individuals. Repertoires were generated with immunoSEQ multiplex PCR, while TCRdb's copy carries only in-frame clones and drops some. Of hundreds of thousands of clones listed, around four fifths are singletons. The sample was memory CD4+ T cells sorted from blood. Regarding subset: CD45RA-negative fraction. These receptors all stem from a woman aged 25 to 39 in good health.

J is TRBJ1-1 and V is TRBV10-2; 10 bases are a match to TRBD1. From germline, CDR1 is WSHSY and CDR2 SAAADI. There are 13 residues in the CDR3. Trimming cost V 10 bases and J 4 bases; bases outside gene matches: 6. CDR3: CATSGQGGTEAFF. CDR3 nucleotide sequence: TGCGCCACCAGCGGACAGGGGGGCACTGAAGCTTTCTTT.

The rearrangement joins TRBV6-5 to TRBJ1-1, with unresolved D. V was shortened by 6 bases and J by 1 base, with 9 bases between the two germline ends. The CDR3 sequence is 13 residues long. Germline CDR1 is MNHEY and CDR2 is SVGAGI. For the CDR3, the DNA is TGTGCCAGCAGGCAGACGGCGAACACTGAAGCTTTCTTT. Amino acid sequence: CASRQTANTEAFF.

This clone appeared once. In the same sample, other DNA sequences code for this CDR3. This chain links TRBV5-1 with TRBJ1-1, with TRBD1 as a possible D gene (6 bases). The V end lost 7 bases, the J end lost 4 bases, and 14 bases lay between the germline ends. Looked up from germline, CDR1 is SGHRS and CDR2 is YFSETQ. The CDR3 spans 13 residues. DNA of the CDR3: TGCGCCAGCTCCGGGGGGCAGGGCACTGAAGCTTTCTTT. Protein: CASSGGQGTEAFF.

This clone has a single count. The CDR3 reads CAIRNRDQETQYF. The DNA for the CDR3 is TGTGCCATCAGAAACAGAGACCAAGAGACCCAGTACTTC. V gene TRBV10-3 combines with J gene TRBJ2-5; D unclear. Germline values: CDR1 ENHRY, CDR2 SYGVKD. The ends were cut back, 6 bases at V and 0 bases at J, with 8 bases in the middle. The CDR3 extends over 13 amino acids.

This chain uses TRBV12-5 with TRBJ2-7; TRBD2 might be the D (5 bases). The V gene lost 0 bases and the J gene lost 0 bases, with 12 bases spanning the gap. This CDR3 is 16 amino acids long. CDR1 and CDR2 (germline): LGHNT, FRNRAP. The CDR3 spells CASGLVLVRSSYEQYF. The CDR3 DNA reads TGTGCTAGTGGTTTGGTACTAGTAAGGTCCTCCTACGAGCAGTACTTC.

This chain connects TRBV7-3 to TRBJ2-7; D not certain. The CDR3 is 15 residues long. Germline V CDR1 and CDR2: SGHTA, FQGTGA. Deletions cut 3 bases from V and 2 bases from J, with 14 bases between. CDR3 loop: CASSFQYSTAYEQYF. The CDR3 region has the DNA TGTGCCAGCAGCTTCCAATACTCTACCGCCTACGAGCAGTACTTC.

The V call is TRBV13, the J call TRBJ1-3, with unresolved D. The CDR3 is made up of 17 amino acids. The V gene's germline CDR1 is PRHDT and CDR2 FYEKMQ (reference sequence). V dropped 7 bases and J dropped 0 bases, with 19 bases sitting between them. The CDR3 DNA reads as TGTGCCAGCATCGGGCTACATGAGAATTCCTCTGGAAACACCATATATTTT. It encodes CASIGLHENSSGNTIYF.

The chain carries TRBV19 and TRBJ2-1; TRBD2 agrees at 9 bases. There are 16 residues in the CDR3. The V gene end was trimmed by 5 bases and the J gene end by 5 bases; junction bases not matched to a gene: 10. Germline loops: CDR1 LNHDA, CDR2 SQIVND (reference sequence). This CDR3 reads CASSPMWPSGNNEQFF. The CDR3 nucleotides read TGTGCCAGTAGTCCTATGTGGCCTAGCGGGAACAATGAGCAGTTCTTC. Full variable domain (outside the CDR3, taken from reference TRBV19 and TRBJ2-1): DGGITQSPKYLFRKEGQNVTLSCEQNLNHDAMYWYRQDPGQGLRLIYYSQIVNDFQKGDIAEGYSVSREKKESFPLTVTSAQKNPTAFYLCASSPMWPSGNNEQFFGPGTRLTVL.

This chain uses TRBV19 with TRBJ1-5; TRBD1 is a possible D gene (5 bases). The V end lost 2 bases, the J end lost 1 base, and 12 bases lay between the germline ends. The germline gives CDR1 LNHDA, CDR2 SQIVND (reference sequence). This CDR3 is 16 amino acids long. CDR3 DNA: TGTGCCAGTAGTATATCGGGGGGAAGAAGCAATCAGCCCCAGCATTTT. Its protein product is CASSISGGRSNQPQHF.

This clone has more than one count but fewer than ten. This sequence joins TRBV28 and TRBJ2-5, with D perhaps given as TRBD1 or TRBD2 (5 bases each). Germline CDR1 is MDHEN and CDR2 is SYDVKM. CDR3 length: 13 residues. V lost 8 bases and J lost 5, with 15 bases in between. The CDR3 loop reads CASSSSGTETQYF. The CDR3 DNA reads as TGTGCCAGCTCCTCCTCGGGGACGGAGACCCAGTACTTC.

On this clone itself: Other DNA sequences in the sample encode the same CDR3. The rearrangement uses TRBV18 and TRBJ1-2; D is undetermined. Germline V gene data show CDR1 as KGHSH and CDR2 as LQKENI. Trimming cost V 2 bases and J 3 bases, with 7 bases left between them. The CDR3 totals 13 residues. CDR3 in DNA: TGTGCCAGCTCACCAAGCGAGGACTATGGCTACACCTTC. It yields the protein CASSPSEDYGYTF.

The chain has TRBV9 and TRBJ2-3; D might be TRBD2 (6 bases). Trimming took off 0 bases at V and 7 bases at J, with 12 bases between the two ends. The CDR3 runs to 14 residues. CDR1 is SGDLS, CDR2 YYNGEE, per germline. CDR3 bases: TGTGCCAGCAGCGTAGCTAGGACTACTCATACGCAGTATTTT. This codes for CASSVARTTHTQYF.

V is TRBV5-1 and J is TRBJ2-1, with D tentatively TRBD1 (6 bases). The V gene lost 4 bases and the J gene lost 4 bases, with 15 bases spanning the gap. Germline lookup yields CDR1 SGHRS and CDR2 YFSETQ. The CDR3 sequence is 15 residues long. CDR3 in amino acids: CASSPDSGAYNEQFF. The CDR3 nucleotides are TGCGCCAGCAGCCCGGACAGTGGGGCGTACAATGAGCAGTTCTTC. The variable domain in full, completed from reference TRBV5-1 and TRBJ2-1, reads KAGVTQTPRYLIKTRGQQVTLSCSPISGHRSVSWYQQTPGQGLQFLFEYFSETQRNKGNFPGRFSGRQFSNSRSEMNVSTLELGDSALYLCASSPDSGAYNEQFFGPGTRLTVL.

The CDR3 sequence: CASNLYYEQYF. The CDR3, as DNA: TGTGCCAGCAACTTGTACTACGAGCAGTACTTC. The V and J genes are TRBV2 and TRBJ2-7; D gene uncertain. The CDR3 has 11 residues. V was cut by 7 bases and J by 3 bases, with 7 bases left in between. Looked up from germline, CDR1 is SNHLY and CDR2 is FYNNEI.

The CDR3 loop reads CSVQPRGTNTGELFF. CDR3 nucleotide sequence: TGCAGCGTACAACCCAGGGGTACGAACACCGGGGAGCTGTTTTTT. The V gene is TRBV29-1, the J gene TRBJ2-2, with D tentatively TRBD1 (6 bases). The CDR3 extends over 15 amino acids. Trimming took off 6 bases at V and 0 bases at J, with 14 bases between the two ends. CDR1 SQVTM and CDR2 ANQGSEA come from the germline V gene.

This sequence joins TRBV5-1 and TRBJ2-7; 7 bases align to TRBD2. Per germline, CDR1 SGHRS and CDR2 YFSETQ. This CDR3 has 14 residues. The V gene end was trimmed by 5 bases and the J gene end by 6 bases; junction bases not matched to a gene: 11. This CDR3 reads CASSFAWEGGEQYF. In DNA, the CDR3 is TGCGCCAGCAGTTTTGCGTGGGAGGGCGGCGAGCAGTACTTC.

The chain links TRBV28 to TRBJ2-5; D may be TRBD1 or TRBD2 (5 bases each). Trimming shortened V by 6 bases and J by 7 bases, and 18 bases separated the two germline ends. Germline CDR1 and CDR2: MDHEN and SYDVKM. The CDR3 length is 14 residues. The CDR3 DNA follows: TGTGCCAGCAGCCTAGGGACCGCCTTATGGACCCAGTACTTC. Its protein product is CASSLGTALWTQYF.

Only one count was recorded for this clone. The chain is built from TRBV7-9 and TRBJ1-1; D ambiguous. Germline V gene lookup returns CDR1 SEHNR and CDR2 FQNEAQ (reference sequence). Trimming left V 5 bases short and J 1 base short, with 8 bases between. The CDR3 totals 13 residues. The CDR3 region is CASSPLGNTEAFF. Written as DNA, the CDR3 is TGTGCCAGCAGCCCACTGGGGAACACTGAAGCTTTCTTT.

The chain employs TRBV27 and TRBJ2-7; TRBD2 might be the D (5 bases). CDR3 length equals 14 residues. From germline, CDR1 is MNHEY and CDR2 SMNVEV (reference sequence). Trimming cost V 0 bases and J 6 bases, with 12 bases left between them. Here the CDR3 reads CASSLSLGGGEQYF. Written as DNA, the CDR3 is TGTGCCAGCAGTTTATCCCTCGGCGGAGGCGAGCAGTACTTC.

The chain couples TRBV18 to TRBJ1-1, with D possibly TRBD1 on 5 matching bases. Between the trimmed V and J ends, which lost 4 bases and 0 bases, there was a span of 9 bases. CDR3 length: 14 residues. CDR1 is KGHSH and CDR2 is LQKENI in the germline V gene. The CDR3 DNA follows: TGTGCCAGCTCACGGGGACGGATGAACACTGAAGCTTTCTTT. Amino acid sequence: CASSRGRMNTEAFF.

This clone was seen once. V gene TRBV28 combines with J gene TRBJ2-7; 10 bases are a match to TRBD2. Germline V gene sequence: CDR1 MDHEN, CDR2 SYDVKM. The ends lost 5 bases at V and 3 bases at J; junction bases unmatched: 10. This CDR3 is built from 16 residues. CDR3 sequence: CASSHLRLAGGYEQYF. The CDR3 region has the DNA TGTGCCAGCAGTCACTTACGACTAGCGGGCGGCTACGAGCAGTACTTC.

This clone was seen a handful of times. This chain's CDR3 is CASSRGLAKDTGELFF. CDR3 DNA: TGTGCCAGCAGCCGTGGCTTGGCGAAGGACACCGGGGAGCTGTTTTTT. This chain uses TRBV13 with TRBJ2-2; D remains unclear. Trimming removed 5 bases from V and 3 bases from J, with 16 bases in between. The CDR3 runs to 16 residues. The V gene's germline CDR1 is PRHDT and CDR2 FYEKMQ (reference sequence).

This clone is a singleton in its sample. The gene calls are TRBV5-6 and TRBJ2-1; D is possibly TRBD1 (6 bases). The V end was cut by 4 bases, the J end by 0 bases, with 14 bases between. This CDR3 is 16 amino acids long. Germline CDR1 and CDR2: SGHDT and YYEEEE. CDR3 in DNA: TGTGCCAGCAGCCCACGAGGGGGACCCTCCTACAATGAGCAGTTCTTC. Translating it yields CASSPRGGPSYNEQFF.

This clone was detected only a few times. The chain has TRBV27 and TRBJ2-5; D is undetermined. The CDR3 sequence is 11 residues long. Germline CDR1 is MNHEY and CDR2 is SMNVEV (reference sequence). V shed 2 bases and J shed 5 bases, with 3 bases lying between them. CDR3: CASSLGETQYF. The CDR3 bases are TGTGCCAGCAGTTTAGGGGAGACCCAGTACTTC.

The V and J genes are TRBV2 and TRBJ2-1; possibly TRBD2 for D (6 bases). CDR3 length: 12 residues. CDR1 is SNHLY and CDR2 is FYNNEI in the germline V gene. Trimming shortened V by 5 bases and J by 10 bases, and 12 bases separated the two germline ends. CDR3 protein: CASSPEGGEQFF. The DNA for the CDR3 is TGTGCCAGCAGTCCTGAGGGAGGCGAGCAGTTCTTC.

The chain uses TRBV11-2 and TRBJ2-3, with 7 bases that match TRBD2. CDR1 is SGHAT, CDR2 FQNNGV, per germline. The length of the CDR3 is 16 residues. V lost 1 base to trimming and J lost 2 bases; unmatched junction nucleotides: 6. CDR3 bases: TGTGCCAGCAGCTTAGCGGGGGGAGGGACCACAGATACGCAGTATTTT. This gives the protein CASSLAGGGTTDTQYF.